The rows below give T cell receptor beta chains drawn from one sample of a study of blood T cell repertoires in COVID-19. Sequencing used immunoSEQ multiplex PCR; TCRdb keeps in-frame clones, though not all of them. The table has fewer than 200,000 clones, 88% seen once. Sequencing was performed on peripheral blood. These receptors all stem from a man in his forties with active or convalescent COVID-19. Each CDR3 is given with its conserved first and last residue. Fields, in order: CDR3 DNA, CDR3 protein, D gene, J gene, V gene, clone size. A D gene is named only where the DNA matches it firmly. The listing skips clone size in some rows; elsewhere it reads once, few, many or a size class.

TGTGCCAGCAGCCAGGGCTTTAATTCACCCCTCCACTTT,CASSQGFNSPLHF,.,TRBJ1-6,TRBV14,.
TGTGCCAGTAGTAACCCTTCGACAGGGTATTCGGGAACTGAAGCTTTCTTT,CASSNPSTGYSGTEAFF,TRBD1,TRBJ1-1,TRBV19,.
TGTGCCACCAGTGACCCCGAGGGAGAAACTAGCACAGATACGCAGTATTTT,CATSDPEGETSTDTQYF,.,TRBJ2-3,TRBV24-1,.
TGCGCCAGCAGCCAGATAGGAGGTCGGCCCGCTGAAGCTTTCTTT,CASSQIGGRPAEAFF,.,TRBJ1-1,TRBV4-1,.
TGTGCCAGCAGCGACAGGGGTTGGAACACCATATATTTT,CASSDRGWNTIYF,TRBD1,TRBJ1-3,TRBV28,.
TGTGCCAGTAGTAATATGAGACAGGGGGCGGATGAGCAGTTCTTC,CASSNMRQGADEQFF,TRBD1,TRBJ2-1,TRBV19,.
TGTGCCTGGAGTGACAGGGGGCTCGGAGATACGCAGTATTTT,CAWSDRGLGDTQYF,TRBD1,TRBJ2-3,TRBV30,once
TGTGCCAGCAGTGAAACCTGGACAGGGGGCGGTCAGCCCCAGCATTTT,CASSETWTGGGQPQHF,TRBD1,TRBJ1-5,TRBV6-1,.
TGTGCCAGCAGCTTGGCCTGGCAGGGGCACACTGAAGCTTTCTTT,CASSLAWQGHTEAFF,.,TRBJ1-1,TRBV5-6,.
TGTGCCAGCTCTAATGTAATGAACACTGAAGCTTTCTTT,CASSNVMNTEAFF,.,TRBJ1-1,TRBV28,.
TGCGCCAGCAGCGCCGGGACAGGGAACACCGGGGAGCTGTTTTTT,CASSAGTGNTGELFF,TRBD1,TRBJ2-2,TRBV5-1,.
TGTGCCAGCAGTTTAAGGGGGGGTAGCCTCTATGGCTACACCTTC,CASSLRGGSLYGYTF,.,TRBJ1-2,TRBV28,.
TGTGCCACCTCCCCTCTCGGGACAGGGGTGTCCTGGGAGACCCAGTACTTC,CATSPLGTGVSWETQYF,TRBD1,TRBJ2-5,TRBV28,.
TGTGCCAGCAGCCCACAGGGAGCTGGGAACACTGAAGCTTTCTTT,CASSPQGAGNTEAFF,.,TRBJ1-1,TRBV4-2,.
TGTGCCAGCAGTTTTGGACAGGGCGATCAGCCCCAGCATTTT,CASSFGQGDQPQHF,TRBD1,TRBJ1-5,TRBV27,.
TGTGCCAGCTCACCACCAGAGGGCAACACTGAAGCTTTCTTT,CASSPPEGNTEAFF,.,TRBJ1-1,TRBV18,once
TGTGCCAGCAGTCGAGGGGGCACTAACTATGGCTACACCTTC,CASSRGGTNYGYTF,TRBD1,TRBJ1-2,TRBV2,.
TGTGCCAGCAGCTTACCGGGGGTCGGGGAGCTGTTTTTT,CASSLPGVGELFF,.,TRBJ2-2,TRBV7-2,.
TGTGCCAGCAGCTCGTACAATGAGCAGTTCTTC,CASSSYNEQFF,.,TRBJ2-1,TRBV5-5,.
TGCAGCGTTGGTCCGGGTGAGCAGTTCTTC,CSVGPGEQFF,.,TRBJ2-1,TRBV29-1,.
TGTGCCAGCAATCAGGGGTTGAACACTGAAGCTTTCTTT,CASNQGLNTEAFF,.,TRBJ1-1,TRBV2,.
TGCGCCAGCAGCTTGTTGGGGGGAGAGGGTGAGCAGTTCTTC,CASSLLGGEGEQFF,.,TRBJ2-1,TRBV5-1,.
TGTGCCAGCCGGGACAGGGTTTCGAACTATGGCTACACCTTC,CASRDRVSNYGYTF,TRBD1,TRBJ1-2,TRBV10-3,.
TGTGCCAGCAGTGAAGAGGTGGGGCCGGCAGATACGCAGTATTTT,CASSEEVGPADTQYF,.,TRBJ2-3,TRBV2,.
TGTGCCAGCAGCCCCCTAGCGGGAGTGGGCAATGAGCAGTTCTTC,CASSPLAGVGNEQFF,TRBD2,TRBJ2-1,TRBV3-1/TRBV3-2,.
TGTGCCATCGAGGCCGGACAGGGCCTCGGTGAAGCTTTCTTT,CAIEAGQGLGEAFF,TRBD1,TRBJ1-1,TRBV10-3,.
TGTGCCAGCAGCCACTCCTACAATGAGCAGTTCTTC,CASSHSYNEQFF,.,TRBJ2-1,TRBV12-3/TRBV12-4,.
TGTGCCAGCACCCCAGGTGACACCAACTACGAGCAGTACTTC,CASTPGDTNYEQYF,.,TRBJ2-7,TRBV28,.
TGTGCCAGCAACTGGCTCTCGACAGGGACTAGCACAGATACGCAGTATTTT,CASNWLSTGTSTDTQYF,.,TRBJ2-3,TRBV9,.
TGTGCCAGTAGTATAGATCGCATAGTTGCTGGAAACACCATATATTTT,CASSIDRIVAGNTIYF,.,TRBJ1-3,TRBV19,.
TGTGCCTGGAGTGTACGTCCAGGGCAATCACCCCTCCACTTT,CAWSVRPGQSPLHF,.,TRBJ1-6,TRBV30,.
TGCGCCAGCAGCCCGTCCAGCAGGGCGGACACCATATATTTT,CASSPSSRADTIYF,.,TRBJ1-3,TRBV5-1,.
TGTGCCAGCAGCCTCGGGACTAGCGGGACCCAGTACTTC,CASSLGTSGTQYF,TRBD2,TRBJ2-5,TRBV9,.
TGTGCCAGCTCCGGGACAACCTACGAGCAGTACTTC,CASSGTTYEQYF,.,TRBJ2-7,TRBV7-9,.
TGCGCCAGCAGCTCCGACCCAGGGGCCGTTAATTCACCCCTCCACTTT,CASSSDPGAVNSPLHF,.,TRBJ1-6,TRBV5-1,.
TGTGCCAGCTTTGGGAGCGCTAATTCACCCCTCCACTTT,CASFGSANSPLHF,.,TRBJ1-6,TRBV6-5,.
TGTGCCAGCAGGTCGGGGAGCCTCCAAGCTTTCTTT,CASRSGSLQAFF,.,TRBJ1-1,TRBV28,few
TGTGCCAGCAGCTTAGCGCAGGGATACAATGAGCAGTTCTTC,CASSLAQGYNEQFF,.,TRBJ2-1,TRBV7-8,.
TGCAGTGCTAGTAGCGGGAGAGGACCCTACAATGAGCAGTTCTTC,CSASSGRGPYNEQFF,TRBD2,TRBJ2-1,TRBV20-1,.
TGTGCCAGCAGCTTAGTAGCGGGGGGGAGATGGAGCACAGATACGCAGTATTTT,CASSLVAGGRWSTDTQYF,TRBD2,TRBJ2-3,TRBV7-2,.
TGTGCCACCCCTCTAACTTGGCAGTACTTC,CATPLTWQYF,.,TRBJ2-7,TRBV24-1,.
TGTGCCAGCAGTTTCGGGTACCGGGGGGGCTACACCTTC,CASSFGYRGGYTF,.,TRBJ1-2,TRBV12-3/TRBV12-4,.
TGTGCCAGCAGCCAAGACGGGGTCTCCTACGAGCAGTACTTC,CASSQDGVSYEQYF,.,TRBJ2-7,TRBV14,.
TGCAGCGTTGAAGACAGGGGGAAGTGGGCTTTCTTT,CSVEDRGKWAFF,TRBD1,TRBJ1-1,TRBV29-1,.
TGTGCCAGCAGTTACGCCCCGGACAGGATGAACACTGAAGCTTTCTTT,CASSYAPDRMNTEAFF,TRBD1,TRBJ1-1,TRBV6-5,once
TGTGCCAGCTCTCTACAGGGCATGAACACTGAAGCTTTCTTT,CASSLQGMNTEAFF,.,TRBJ1-1,TRBV19,.
TGTGCCAGCAGCTTAGAAGGTTTATTCAGGGTAAGGAGCACTGAAGCTTTCTTT,CASSLEGLFRVRSTEAFF,.,TRBJ1-1,TRBV7-9,.
TGTGCCAGCTCACGGGGGCAGAGGAACTCTGGAAACACCATATATTTT,CASSRGQRNSGNTIYF,.,TRBJ1-3,TRBV18,.
TGTGCCAGCAGTTACTCGGGGGGAAATGAAAAACTGTTTTTT,CASSYSGGNEKLFF,.,TRBJ1-4,TRBV6-6,.
TGTGCCAGCAGTTACGGTCGGACTAGCACAGATACGCAGTATTTT,CASSYGRTSTDTQYF,.,TRBJ2-3,TRBV6-5,.
TGTGCCAGCAGCTTAGATATGTCCGGTAGTAACCACTTT,CASSLDMSGSNHF,.,TRBJ1-6,TRBV7-2,once